The rows below give T cell receptor beta chains drawn from one sample of a study of blood T cell repertoires in COVID-19. Sequenced by immunoSEQ multiplex PCR; TCRdb stores in-frame clones only, minus some. The sample has 29,000 or so clones, roughly two thirds seen once. Sequenced sample: peripheral blood. Every receptor here comes from a human donor in a cohort sampled during active COVID-19. Both conserved end residues are part of each CDR3. The D gene is left open where the match is weak. Clone size, where shown, is once, few, many, or a class for clones that have expanded.

size	D	J	V	CDR3	DNA
.	.	TRBJ2-1	TRBV6-5	CASRATETSYNEQFF	TGTGCCAGCAGGGCCACAGAGACCTCCTACAATGAGCAGTTCTTC
few	.	TRBJ2-1	TRBV3-1/TRBV3-2	CASSKGVSYNEQFF	TGTGCCAGCAGTAAAGGGGTGTCCTACAATGAGCAGTTCTTC
.	.	TRBJ2-1	TRBV5-1	CASSWASSYNEQFF	TGCGCCAGCAGCTGGGCGAGCTCCTACAATGAGCAGTTCTTC
.	.	TRBJ2-2	TRBV7-9	CASSRGRSGELFF	TGTGCCAGCAGTCGCGGCCGATCCGGGGAGCTGTTTTTT
.	.	TRBJ1-1	TRBV6-1	CASSEAAGLSTEAFF	TGTGCCAGCAGTGAAGCGGCGGGGCTGAGCACTGAAGCTTTCTTT
.	.	TRBJ1-2	TRBV6-2/TRBV6-3	CASSYGRDYGYTF	TGTGCCAGCAGTTACGGCAGGGACTATGGCTACACCTTC
few	TRBD1	TRBJ1-5	TRBV5-5	CASSSGQGGQPQHF	TGTGCCAGCAGCTCAGGACAGGGGGGGCAGCCCCAGCATTTT
.	.	TRBJ2-4	TRBV14	CASSQQTGLAKNIQYF	TGTGCCAGCAGCCAACAGACAGGCCTAGCCAAAAACATTCAGTACTTC
.	.	TRBJ1-1	TRBV3-1/TRBV3-2	CASSSPTVLNTEAFF	TGTGCCAGCAGCTCCCCTACAGTTCTGAACACTGAAGCTTTCTTT
.	.	TRBJ1-2	TRBV4-1	CASSQGPITNYGYTF	TGCGCCAGCAGCCAAGGGCCGATAACTAACTATGGCTACACCTTC
.	TRBD1	TRBJ1-5	TRBV7-8	CASSAIQGAQPQHF	TGTGCCAGCAGCGCAATACAGGGGGCCCAGCCCCAGCATTTT
.	.	TRBJ2-1	TRBV5-1	CASSFYRADNEQFF	TGCGCCAGCAGCTTCTACAGGGCCGACAATGAGCAGTTCTTC
.	TRBD1	TRBJ1-5	TRBV4-1	CASSHRDRGNQPQHF	TGCGCCAGCAGCCACCGGGACAGGGGCAATCAGCCCCAGCATTTT
.	TRBD2	TRBJ2-1	TRBV5-1	CASSLGGLAYNEQFF	TGCGCCAGCAGCTTGGGAGGACTAGCCTACAATGAGCAGTTCTTC
many	.	TRBJ1-1	TRBV19	CASTSPRVNTEAFF	TGTGCCAGTACCTCCCCACGGGTGAACACTGAAGCTTTCTTT
.	.	TRBJ1-6	TRBV14	CASSQDLWGHTPLHF	TGTGCCAGCAGCCAAGATCTATGGGGACACACCCCCCTCCACTTT
few	TRBD2	TRBJ2-7	TRBV3-1/TRBV3-2	CASSPRLAITYEQYF	TGTGCCAGCAGCCCCCGACTAGCGATCACCTACGAGCAGTACTTC
.	.	TRBJ1-6	TRBV6-5	CASSTPGGNNSPLHF	TGTGCCAGCAGTACCCCTGGAGGGAATAATTCACCCCTCCACTTT
few	.	TRBJ2-7	TRBV27	CASSEGDYEQYF	TGTGCCAGCAGTGAGGGGGACTACGAGCAGTACTTC
few	.	TRBJ1-1	TRBV14	CASSHRGQVEAFF	TGTGCCAGCAGCCACAGGGGTCAGGTTGAAGCTTTCTTT
.	TRBD2	TRBJ2-3	TRBV6-5	CASSSGLADTDTQYF	TGTGCCAGCAGCTCGGGACTAGCGGACACAGATACGCAGTATTTT
many	.	TRBJ1-1	TRBV7-9	CASSFGPNTEAFF	TGTGCCAGCAGCTTTGGCCCTAACACTGAAGCTTTCTTT
once	.	TRBJ1-1	TRBV6-5	CASAGRKNTEAFF	TGTGCCAGCGCGGGACGGAAGAACACTGAAGCTTTCTTT
.	.	TRBJ1-2	TRBV3-1/TRBV3-2	CASSQDGLQGGYTF	TGTGCCAGCAGCCAAGATGGCCTTCAGGGCGGCTACACCTTC
.	TRBD1	TRBJ2-5	TRBV6-1	CASSAGWDRHQETQYF	TGTGCCAGCAGTGCAGGCTGGGACAGACACCAAGAGACCCAGTACTTC
.	.	TRBJ2-3	TRBV7-8	CASSLGTLLTDTQYF	TGTGCCAGCAGCCTAGGAACTCTCCTAACAGATACGCAGTATTTT
few	TRBD2	TRBJ2-2	TRBV19	CASSISSGSTGELFF	TGTGCCAGTAGTATCTCTAGCGGGAGTACCGGGGAGCTGTTTTTT
many	TRBD2	TRBJ2-7	TRBV5-6	CASSRNRDRGLAGGREQYF	TGTGCCAGCAGCCGCAACCGGGACAGGGGACTAGCGGGAGGGCGCGAGCAGTACTTC
.	.	TRBJ1-3	TRBV12-5	CASDGKRAGNTIYF	TGTGCTAGTGATGGGAAGAGGGCTGGAAACACCATATATTTT
.	TRBD2	TRBJ2-3	TRBV6-5	CASGQRGSITDTQYF	TGTGCCAGCGGTCAGCGGGGATCAATCACAGATACGCAGTATTTT